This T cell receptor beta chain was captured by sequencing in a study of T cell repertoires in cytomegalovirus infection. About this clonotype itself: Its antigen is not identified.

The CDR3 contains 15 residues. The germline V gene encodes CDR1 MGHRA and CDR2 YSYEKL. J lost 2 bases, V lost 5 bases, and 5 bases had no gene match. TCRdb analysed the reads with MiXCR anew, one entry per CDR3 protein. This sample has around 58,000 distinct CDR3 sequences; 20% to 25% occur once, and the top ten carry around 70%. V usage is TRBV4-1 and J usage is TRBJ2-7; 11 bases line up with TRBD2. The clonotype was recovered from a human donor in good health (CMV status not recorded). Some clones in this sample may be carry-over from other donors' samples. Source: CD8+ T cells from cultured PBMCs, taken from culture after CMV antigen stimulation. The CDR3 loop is CASSELLAGAYEQYF. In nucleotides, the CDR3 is TGCGCCAGCAGCGAATTACTAGCGGGGGCCTACGAGCAGTACTTC.